The rows below give T cell receptor beta chains drawn from one sample of a study of tumor-infiltrating lymphocytes in localized non-small cell lung cancer. Sequenced by immunoSEQ multiplex PCR; TCRdb stores in-frame clones only, minus some. The sample yields about 15,000 clones, 70% to 80% seen once. Source material: lung tumor tissue. The receptor source for this set is a human donor with non-small cell lung cancer. The CDR3 runs from the conserved cysteine through the conserved F or W. The order of the fields is CDR3 length, D gene, V gene, J gene, clone size, CDR3 protein, CDR3 DNA. A D gene is named only where the DNA matches it firmly. The size field is filled for only some rows; it gives once, few, many or a size class.

>15|TRBD2|TRBV13|TRBJ2-7|-
CASRARGGASYEQYF
TGTGCCAGCAGAGCCCGGGGGGGGGCCTCCTACGAGCAGTACTTC
>14|-|TRBV7-9|TRBJ1-1|-
CASSLSQLDTEAFF
TGTGCCAGCAGCTTAAGCCAATTGGACACTGAAGCTTTCTTT
>15|-|TRBV9|TRBJ2-6|-
CASSPRGSGANVLTF
TGTGCCAGCAGCCCCAGAGGCTCTGGGGCCAACGTCCTGACTTTC
>14|TRBD1|TRBV4-1|TRBJ2-1|-
CASSQGTGGNEQFF
TGCGCCAGCAGCCAAGGGACAGGGGGCAATGAGCAGTTCTTC
>18|TRBD1|TRBV7-8|TRBJ2-7|-
CASSPRASGGEISYEQYF
TGTGCCAGCAGCCCAAGGGCCTCAGGGGGCGAAATTTCCTACGAGCAGTACTTC
>16|-|TRBV6-1|TRBJ2-3|-
CASSEGKGGSTDTQYF
TGTGCCAGCAGTGAAGGAAAAGGCGGAAGCACAGATACGCAGTATTTT
>16|TRBD2|TRBV4-3|TRBJ2-7|-
CASSPGRGSPPYEQYF
TGCGCCAGCAGCCCCGGGAGGGGGAGTCCTCCCTACGAGCAGTACTTC
>15|TRBD2|TRBV7-8|TRBJ2-7|-
CASSLRGAASYEQYF
TGTGCCAGCAGCCTGCGGGGGGCGGCGTCCTACGAGCAGTACTTC
>14|TRBD1|TRBV29-1|TRBJ1-2|-
CSVEERQGFSGYTF
TGCAGCGTTGAAGAGAGACAGGGGTTTAGTGGCTACACCTTC
>11|-|TRBV6-1|TRBJ2-7|few
CASSPAYEQYF
TGTGCCAGCAGTCCGGCCTACGAGCAGTACTTC
>16|-|TRBV29-1|TRBJ2-1|-
CSVEVGLGELYNEQFF
TGCAGCGTTGAAGTGGGGCTAGGGGAACTCTACAATGAGCAGTTCTTC
>12|-|TRBV21-1|TRBJ2-5|-
CASSKGGETQYF
TGTGCCAGCAGCAAAGGAGGGGAGACCCAGTACTTC
>15|-|TRBV5-5|TRBJ1-1|-
CASSWSAGMNTEAFF
TGTGCCAGCAGCTGGTCTGCAGGGATGAACACTGAAGCTTTCTTT
>15|-|TRBV6-1|TRBJ2-4|-
CASSERIRGRNIQYF
TGTGCCAGCAGTGAAAGGATCCGGGGCAGAAACATTCAGTACTTC
>14|-|TRBV6-5|TRBJ1-1|-
CASSYNLPNTEAFF
TGTGCCAGCAGTTACAATCTACCGAACACTGAAGCTTTCTTT
>13|-|TRBV4-1|TRBJ1-2|few
CASSQGSAYGYTF
TGCGCCAGCAGCCAAGGGTCTGCCTATGGCTACACCTTC
>17|TRBD1|TRBV27|TRBJ1-1|-
CTSSALQGPPVMTEAFF
TGTACCAGCAGCGCTTTACAGGGGCCCCCAGTAATGACTGAAGCTTTCTTT
>14|TRBD2|TRBV30|TRBJ2-2|-
CAWRLAGGPGELFF
TGTGCCTGGAGACTAGCGGGAGGTCCGGGGGAGCTGTTTTTT
>15|TRBD1|TRBV19|TRBJ1-2|-
CASSRTGNTNYGYTF
TGTGCCAGTAGTAGGACAGGGAATACTAACTATGGCTACACCTTC
>15|TRBD2|TRBV4-3|TRBJ2-7|-
CASSQDPSGRAGQYF
TGCGCCAGCAGCCAAGATCCTAGCGGGAGGGCCGGGCAGTACTTC
>11|-|TRBV28|TRBJ1-3|-
CASKSANTIYF
TGTGCCAGCAAGTCGGCAAACACCATATATTTT
>14|-|TRBV30|TRBJ1-4|-
CAWNQGPRNEKLFF
TGTGCCTGGAATCAGGGACCCCGGAATGAAAAACTGTTTTTT
>16|-|TRBV7-2|TRBJ1-2|once
CASSLVSGAPNQGYTF
TGTGCCAGCAGCTTAGTTTCAGGGGCACCTAATCAGGGCTACACCTTC
>13|-|TRBV10-3|TRBJ1-3|-
CAIRTGTGNTIYF
TGTGCCATCAGGACCGGTACTGGAAACACCATATATTTT
>18|-|TRBV23-1|TRBJ1-5|-
CASSQSNPGWRVNQPQHF
TGCGCCAGCAGTCAATCGAACCCGGGGTGGAGGGTCAATCAGCCCCAGCATTTT
>12|-|TRBV7-9|TRBJ2-7|-
CASSLGQYEQYF
TGTGCCAGCAGCTTAGGACAGTACGAGCAGTACTTC
>14|-|TRBV14|TRBJ1-4|-
CASSRMGGVEKLFF
TGTGCCAGCAGCCGTATGGGGGGCGTTGAAAAACTGTTTTTT
>14|TRBD2|TRBV30|TRBJ2-3|once
CAWSSSGVTDTQYF
TGTGCCTGGAGTTCCAGCGGGGTAACAGATACGCAGTATTTT
>11|-|TRBV30|TRBJ2-7|-
CAGHRDGEQYF
TGTGCCGGGCACCGGGACGGCGAGCAGTACTTC
>14|TRBD1|TRBV4-1|TRBJ2-1|-
CASSQPRTGNEQFF
TGCGCCAGCAGCCAACCCCGGACAGGGAATGAGCAGTTCTTC
>15|TRBD2|TRBV30|TRBJ2-5|-
CAWSVSTSGQETQYF
TGTGCCTGGAGTGTTTCGACTAGCGGACAAGAGACCCAGTACTTC
>14|-|TRBV19|TRBJ2-3|few
CASSIGTGDDTQYF
TGTGCCAGTAGTATAGGAACGGGGGATGATACGCAGTATTTT
>13|TRBD1|TRBV28|TRBJ1-2|-
CASSLGQQYGYTF
TGTGCCAGCAGTTTGGGACAGCAATATGGCTACACCTTC
>14|-|TRBV19|TRBJ1-1|-
CASSIWGGNTEAFF
TGTGCCAGTAGTATTTGGGGGGGGAACACTGAAGCTTTCTTT
>13|TRBD1|TRBV2|TRBJ2-7|few
CASRQGINYEQYF
TGTGCCAGCAGACAGGGGATAAACTACGAGCAGTACTTC
>15|-|TRBV7-2|TRBJ1-5|once
CASSLAGGMGQPQHF
TGTGCCAGCAGCTTAGCGGGGGGAATGGGACAGCCCCAGCATTTT
>18|TRBD2|TRBV10-3|TRBJ2-3|once
CAISERAALAVFLDTQYF
TGTGCCATCAGTGAGAGGGCGGCGCTAGCGGTTTTCCTAGATACGCAGTATTTT
>16|-|TRBV7-2|TRBJ1-2|-
CASSSRSRSKFYGYTF
TGTGCCAGCAGCTCCAGGTCTAGGTCTAAGTTCTATGGCTACACCTTC
>12|-|TRBV29-1|TRBJ2-1|-
CSAQGSYNEQFF
TGCAGCGCCCAGGGTTCCTACAATGAGCAGTTCTTC
>14|TRBD2|TRBV29-1|TRBJ2-1|-
CSVEGLADRNEQFF
TGCAGCGTTGAGGGACTAGCGGACCGAAATGAGCAGTTCTTC
>16|TRBD1|TRBV10-3|TRBJ1-3|-
CAITGQGSATGNTIYF
TGTGCCATCACCGGACAGGGGTCGGCTACTGGAAACACCATATATTTT
>14|-|TRBV12-5|TRBJ1-1|few
CASALGQGSPEAFF
TGTGCTAGTGCCTTGGGGCAGGGGAGCCCTGAAGCTTTCTTT
>14|TRBD1|TRBV7-6|TRBJ2-7|-
CASRVGTVGDEQYF
TGTGCCAGCCGAGTGGGGACAGTAGGCGACGAGCAGTACTTC
>15|TRBD1|TRBV6-1|TRBJ2-1|-
CASRGQGGSYNEQFF
TGTGCCAGCAGAGGACAGGGGGGGTCCTACAATGAGCAGTTCTTC
>18|TRBD1|TRBV5-6|TRBJ2-7|-
CASSWGTGRVTSSYEQYF
TGTGCCAGCAGCTGGGGGACAGGGCGAGTTACAAGCTCCTACGAGCAGTACTTC